The present entry profiles one T cell receptor (beta chain) with its context. These data come from a study of blood T cell repertoires in COVID-19. Study-wide background: PBMCs, B-cell-depleted T cells, or T cells provided the cDNA or gDNA that made up the material.

Some clones are missing from TCRdb's copy, which holds only in-frame ones; the method was immunoSEQ multiplex PCR. The repertoire holds over 60,000 clones, roughly 85% seen once, with about 40% in the top ten. Germline CDR1 and CDR2: LNHDA and SQIVND (reference sequence). V lost 2 bases and J lost 9, with 14 bases in between. This CDR3 comprises 14 residues. The V and J genes are TRBV19 and TRBJ2-1, with a possible D match to TRBD2 (5 bases). The specimen sequenced was peripheral blood. The sequence was obtained from a woman over 75 with active or convalescent COVID-19. The CDR3 is CASSIRGWSGEQFF. CDR3 in DNA: TGTGCCAGTAGTATACGGGGATGGAGCGGTGAGCAGTTCTTC.